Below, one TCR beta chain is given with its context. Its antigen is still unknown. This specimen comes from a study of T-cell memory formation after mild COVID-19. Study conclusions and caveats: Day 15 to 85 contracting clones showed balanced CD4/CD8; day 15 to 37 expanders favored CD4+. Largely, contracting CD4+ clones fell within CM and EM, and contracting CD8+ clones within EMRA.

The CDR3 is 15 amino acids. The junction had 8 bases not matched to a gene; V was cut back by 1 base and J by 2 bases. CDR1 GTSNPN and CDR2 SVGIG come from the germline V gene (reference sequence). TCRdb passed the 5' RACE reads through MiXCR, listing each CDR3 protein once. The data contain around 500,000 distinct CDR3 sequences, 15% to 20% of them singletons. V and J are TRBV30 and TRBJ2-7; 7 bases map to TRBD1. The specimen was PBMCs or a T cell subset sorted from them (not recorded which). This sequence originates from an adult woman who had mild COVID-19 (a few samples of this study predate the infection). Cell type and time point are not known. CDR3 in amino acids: CAWSGEQGRTYEQYF. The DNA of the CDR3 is TGTGCCTGGAGTGGGGAACAGGGGCGGACCTACGAGCAGTACTTC.